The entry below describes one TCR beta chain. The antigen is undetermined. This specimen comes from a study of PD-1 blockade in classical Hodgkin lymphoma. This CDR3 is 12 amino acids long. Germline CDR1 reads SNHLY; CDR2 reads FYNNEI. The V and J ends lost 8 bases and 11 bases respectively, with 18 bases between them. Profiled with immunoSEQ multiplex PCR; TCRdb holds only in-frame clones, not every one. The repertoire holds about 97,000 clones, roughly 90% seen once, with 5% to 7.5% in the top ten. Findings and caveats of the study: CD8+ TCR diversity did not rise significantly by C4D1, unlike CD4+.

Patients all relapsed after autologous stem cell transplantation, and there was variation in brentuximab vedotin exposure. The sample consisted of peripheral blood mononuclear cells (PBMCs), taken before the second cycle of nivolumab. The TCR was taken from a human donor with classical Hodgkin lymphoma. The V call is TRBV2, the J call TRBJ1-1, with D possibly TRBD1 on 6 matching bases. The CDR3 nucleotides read TGTGCCAGCTCCTGGGGGCAGGGCGATGCTTTCTTT. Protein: CASSWGQGDAFF. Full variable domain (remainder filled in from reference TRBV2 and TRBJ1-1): EPEVTQTPSHQVTQMGQEVILRCVPISNHLYFYWYRQILGQKVEFLVSFYNNEISEKSEIFDDQFSVERPDGSNFTLKIRSTKLEDSAMYFCASSWGQGDAFFGQGTRLTVV.